These T cell receptor beta chains were read from a single sample in a study of identical twins' blood T cells. TCRdb used MiXCR to reprocess the 5' RACE reads, holding one entry per CDR3 protein. Of a few hundred thousand distinct CDR3 sequences listed, approximately 30% are singletons. The specimen sequenced was PBMCs. These receptors all stem from a woman aged 18 to 49 in good health. Both conserved end residues are part of each CDR3. D genes are given only for firm matches. Only some rows state a clone size, as once, few, many or a class for expanded clones.

V gene: TRBV20-1; clone size: .; D gene: TRBD2; J gene: TRBJ2-7; CDR3 DNA: TGCAGTGCTCCCGGGACTAACTTTTACGAGCAGTACTTC; CDR3 protein: CSAPGTNFYEQYF
V gene: TRBV2; clone size: few; D gene: .; J gene: TRBJ1-3; CDR3 DNA: TGTGCCAGCAGTGTGGCGGGGAGCGGATCCTCTGGAAACACCATATATTTT; CDR3 protein: CASSVAGSGSSGNTIYF
V gene: TRBV7-2; clone size: .; D gene: TRBD2; J gene: TRBJ2-3; CDR3 DNA: TGTGCCAGCAGCCTCCTCCCTAGCGGGGTCCCCAATACGCAGTATTTT; CDR3 protein: CASSLLPSGVPNTQYF
V gene: TRBV20-1; clone size: few; D gene: TRBD2; J gene: TRBJ2-4; CDR3 DNA: TGCAGTGCTCATGGGGGGGAGGTTAGCAATCAGTACTTC; CDR3 protein: CSAHGGEVSNQYF
V gene: TRBV29-1; clone size: few; D gene: .; J gene: TRBJ1-5; CDR3 DNA: TGCAGCGTTGGGGGGGGGCCAAGACAGCCCCAGCATTTT; CDR3 protein: CSVGGGPRQPQHF
V gene: TRBV2; clone size: .; D gene: .; J gene: TRBJ2-3; CDR3 DNA: TGTGCCAGCAGGCGGACGGAGCCAGATACGCAGTATTTT; CDR3 protein: CASRRTEPDTQYF
V gene: TRBV5-1; clone size: few; D gene: TRBD1; J gene: TRBJ1-1; CDR3 DNA: TGCGCCAGCAGCATCAGGGGGTTCACTGAAGCTTTCTTT; CDR3 protein: CASSIRGFTEAFF
V gene: TRBV9; clone size: few; D gene: .; J gene: TRBJ2-2; CDR3 DNA: TGTGCCAGCAGCGTAGGTAACTTGAACACCGGGGAGCTGTTTTTT; CDR3 protein: CASSVGNLNTGELFF
V gene: TRBV20-1; clone size: .; D gene: TRBD1; J gene: TRBJ2-1; CDR3 DNA: TGCAGTGCTACCGGAGGACAGGGACCCAATGAGCAGTTCTTC; CDR3 protein: CSATGGQGPNEQFF
V gene: TRBV10-3; clone size: few; D gene: .; J gene: TRBJ2-3; CDR3 DNA: TGTGCCATCAATCTCCGAATCACAGATACGCAGTATTTT; CDR3 protein: CAINLRITDTQYF
V gene: TRBV3-1; clone size: many; D gene: TRBD1; J gene: TRBJ1-4; CDR3 DNA: TGTGCCAGCAGCGGGGGACAGACGACAACTAATGAAAAACTGTTTTTT; CDR3 protein: CASSGGQTTTNEKLFF
V gene: TRBV18; clone size: .; D gene: .; J gene: TRBJ1-1; CDR3 DNA: TGTGCCAGCTCACCAATCTCGAACACTGAAGCTTTCTTT; CDR3 protein: CASSPISNTEAFF
V gene: TRBV5-1; clone size: few; D gene: TRBD2; J gene: TRBJ2-7; CDR3 DNA: TGCGCCAGCAGCTTTTCTAGCGGGGGGGCCTACGAGCAGTACTTC; CDR3 protein: CASSFSSGGAYEQYF
V gene: TRBV6-2/TRBV6-3; clone size: .; D gene: .; J gene: TRBJ2-2; CDR3 DNA: TGTGCCAGCAGTGCCCCCATTAACACCGGGGAGCTGTTTTTT; CDR3 protein: CASSAPINTGELFF
V gene: TRBV6-4; clone size: .; D gene: .; J gene: TRBJ1-1; CDR3 DNA: TGTGCCAGCAGTTTCAGGATCATGAACACTGAAGCTTTCTTT; CDR3 protein: CASSFRIMNTEAFF
V gene: TRBV19; clone size: .; D gene: .; J gene: TRBJ2-5; CDR3 DNA: TGTGCCAGTGGTCCGGCCGATTACCAAGAGACCCAGTACTTC; CDR3 protein: CASGPADYQETQYF